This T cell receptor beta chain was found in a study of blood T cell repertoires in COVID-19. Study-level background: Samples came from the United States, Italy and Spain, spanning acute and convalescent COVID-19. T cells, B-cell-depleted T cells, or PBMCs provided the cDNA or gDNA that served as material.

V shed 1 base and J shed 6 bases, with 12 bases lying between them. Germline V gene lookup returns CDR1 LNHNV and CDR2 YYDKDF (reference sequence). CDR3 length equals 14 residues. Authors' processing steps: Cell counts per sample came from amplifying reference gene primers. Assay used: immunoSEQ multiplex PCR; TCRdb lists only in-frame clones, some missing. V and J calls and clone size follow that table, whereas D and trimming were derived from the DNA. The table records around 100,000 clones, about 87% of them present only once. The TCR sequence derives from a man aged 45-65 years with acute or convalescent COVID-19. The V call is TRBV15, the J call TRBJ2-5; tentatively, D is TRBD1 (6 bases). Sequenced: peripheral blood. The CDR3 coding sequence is TGTGCCACCAGCAGAGTAGAAGGGGACAAGACCCAGTACTTC. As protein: CATSRVEGDKTQYF.